The clone carrying this T cell receptor beta chain has only a few counts. The antigen remains undetermined. TCRdb reanalysed the 5' RACE reads using MiXCR and keeps one entry per CDR3 protein. The data hold hundreds of thousands of distinct CDR3 sequences, with around 17% observed a single time. This specimen belongs to a study of T-cell memory formation after mild COVID-19. Study summary: TCR clusters largely stayed donor specific.

V was cut by 6 bases and J by 0 bases, with 9 bases left in between. The CDR3 extends over 14 amino acids. Germline-derived CDR1 and CDR2 are LNHDA and SQIVND (reference sequence). Study results and caveats: CD4/CD8 balance characterized clones contracting day 15 to 85, and CD4+ skew characterized later expanders. The study found contracting CD4+ clones mainly in CM and EM and contracting CD8+ clones in EMRA.

The chain employs TRBV19 and TRBJ2-1, with D perhaps TRBD2 (6 bases). Material for sequencing was PBMCs or a T cell subset sorted from them (not recorded which). The receptor was isolated from an adult woman who had mild COVID-19 (a few samples of this study predate the infection). Cell type and time point are not known. The CDR3 DNA sequence: TGTGCCAGTAGAAAAGCGGGCTCCTACAATGAGCAGTTCTTC. It encodes CASRKAGSYNEQFF.